Below, 27 T cell receptor beta chains from the same sample are listed, as sequenced in a study of shared clonotypes between healthy human individuals. Profiling relied on immunoSEQ multiplex PCR, and the TCRdb table lists in-frame clones only, not all of them. The table has about 2.4 million clones, 93% seen once. Material for sequencing was naive CD4+ T cells from PBMCs. The subset here: CD45RA+ positively selected. These receptors originate from a young man in good health. Some clones in this sample may be carry-over from other donors' samples.

The chain links TRBV6-1 to TRBJ2-7, with 12 bases matching TRBD2. The CDR3 has 15 amino acids. Unmatched junction bases numbered 4, after V lost 7 bases and J lost 0 bases. Germline CDR1 MNHNS, CDR2 SASEGT. CDR3 residues: CASTRTSGASYEQYF. CDR3 coding DNA: TGTGCCAGCACCCGGACTAGCGGGGCCTCCTACGAGCAGTACTTC.

The gene calls are TRBV6-6 and TRBJ2-7; 9 bases are a match to TRBD1. Germline-derived CDR1 and CDR2 are MNHNY and SVGAGI (reference sequence). The CDR3 covers 13 residues. V lost 5 bases, J lost 3 bases, and 2 bases stayed unmatched. CDR3 sequence reads: CASSRGQGYEQYF. The CDR3 DNA reads as TGTGCCAGCAGTAGGGGACAGGGCTACGAGCAGTACTTC.

This chain links TRBV5-1 with TRBJ1-5, with TRBD1 as a possible D gene (5 bases). This CDR3 contains 15 residues. V was trimmed by 4 bases and J by 7 bases, leaving 18 bases between them. Per the germline V gene, CDR1 is SGHRS and CDR2 is YFSETQ. This CDR3 reads CASSPGEGPSQPQHF. The DNA of the CDR3 is TGCGCCAGCAGCCCAGGAGAGGGACCAAGCCAGCCCCAGCATTTT.

This clone has only one observation. The chain employs TRBV5-6 and TRBJ1-3; D is uncertain. The ends were cut back, 2 bases at V and 2 bases at J, with 8 bases in the middle. The CDR3 is 14 amino acids. The germline V gene encodes CDR1 SGHDT and CDR2 YYEEEE. In DNA form, the CDR3 reads TGTGCCAGCAGCTTATCCGCCGCTGGAAACACCATATATTTT. It encodes CASSLSAAGNTIYF.

The chain couples TRBV4-1 to TRBJ1-4; D is ambiguous. V dropped 1 base and J dropped 5 bases, with 14 bases sitting between them. Germline CDR1 reads MGHRA; CDR2 reads YSYEKL. This CDR3 spans 16 amino acids. The DNA of the CDR3 is TGCGCCAGCAGCCAAGCTCCCATTGGGTTAAATGAAAAACTGTTTTTT. Protein product: CASSQAPIGLNEKLFF.

This chain uses TRBV7-9 with TRBJ1-1; a weak D match, TRBD1 (5 bases). V was trimmed by 4 bases and J by 5 bases, leaving 8 bases between them. The CDR3 loop spans 12 amino acids. Per germline, CDR1 SEHNR and CDR2 FQNEAQ (reference sequence). The CDR3 sequence is CASSYGATEAFF. CDR3 DNA sequence: TGTGCCAGCAGCTACGGGGCAACTGAAGCTTTCTTT.

The chain recombines TRBV25-1 with TRBJ2-7; maybe TRBD2 (6 bases). This CDR3 region has 15 residues. The V end was cut by 4 bases, the J end by 2 bases, with 15 bases between. Germline loops: CDR1 MGHDK, CDR2 SYGVNS. This CDR3 is CASSGTSPGPYEQYF. Here the CDR3 DNA reads TGTGCCAGCAGTGGTACTAGCCCAGGCCCCTACGAGCAGTACTTC.

The J gene is TRBJ2-4, the V gene TRBV28, with D perhaps matching TRBD1 or TRBD2 (5 bases each). The V and J ends lost 6 bases and 0 bases respectively, with 12 bases between them. CDR1 and CDR2 from the germline V gene are MDHEN and SYDVKM. The CDR3 consists of 15 residues. The DNA for the CDR3 is TGTGCCAGCAGGGACTCAGGGAAAGCCAAAAACATTCAGTACTTC. It translates to CASRDSGKAKNIQYF. Full variable domain (rest looked up from reference TRBV28 and TRBJ2-4): DVKVTQSSRYLVKRTGEKVFLECVQDMDHENMFWYRQDPGLGLRLIYFSYDVKMKEKGDIPEGYSVSREKKERFSLILESASTNQTSMYLCASRDSGKAKNIQYFGAGTRLSVL.

The rearrangement uses TRBV5-1 and TRBJ2-3, with a possible D match to TRBD1 (6 bases). The germline V gene encodes CDR1 SGHRS and CDR2 YFSETQ. CDR3 length equals 14 residues. V lost 4 bases and J lost 3, with 12 bases in between. CDR3 nucleotide sequence: TGCGCCAGCAGCCAAGGACAGACAACAGATACGCAGTATTTT. This sequence encodes CASSQGQTTDTQYF.

Turning to this clone: The same CDR3 is also encoded by other DNA sequences in this sample. This chain connects TRBV25-1 to TRBJ2-3; no firm D call. The CDR3 spans 12 residues. The V gene lost 4 bases and the J gene lost 0 bases, with 2 bases spanning the gap. The V gene's germline CDR1 is MGHDK and CDR2 SYGVNS. The CDR3 loop reads CASSGSTDTQYF. The CDR3 DNA sequence: TGTGCCAGCAGTGGAAGCACAGATACGCAGTATTTT.

This clone appeared a single time. In nucleotides, the CDR3 is TGTGCCAGCTCATCCCGGGACAGGGTGAGGGAGACCCAGTACTTC. It is translated as CASSSRDRVRETQYF. V usage is TRBV18 and J usage is TRBJ2-5; TRBD1 matches at 9 bases. Per germline, CDR1 KGHSH and CDR2 LQKENI. The CDR3 runs to 15 residues. V lost 5 bases, J lost 5 bases, and 9 bases stayed unmatched.

This clone has just a few counts. The rearrangement joins TRBV5-6 to TRBJ1-2; 8 nucleotides align to TRBD1. Trimming cost V 0 bases and J 8 bases; bases outside gene matches: 9. CDR3 length: 15 residues. Germline lookup yields CDR1 SGHDT and CDR2 YYEEEE. This CDR3 reads CASSLAIWTGYGYTF. In DNA, the CDR3 is TGTGCCAGCAGCTTGGCGATCTGGACAGGGTACGGCTACACCTTC.

The chain couples TRBV7-2 to TRBJ1-1; D might be TRBD1 (5 bases). V dropped 3 bases and J dropped 5 bases, with 22 bases sitting between them. The CDR3 has 17 residues. CDR1 is SGHTA and CDR2 is FQGNSA in the germline V gene. CDR3 nucleotide sequence: TGTGCCAGCAGCTTGGACGGGACTCTTCTCCTGAGGACTGAAGCTTTCTTT. Translating it yields CASSLDGTLLLRTEAFF.

The V call is TRBV7-8, the J call TRBJ1-1, with D possibly matching TRBD1 (5 bases). This CDR3 spans 14 amino acids. Germline assignment: CDR1 SGHVS and CDR2 FQNEAQ. Deletions cut 5 bases from V and 4 bases from J, with 14 bases between. The CDR3 DNA sequence: TGTGCCAGCAGCGTAATCAGGGAGGGCACTGAAGCTTTCTTT. Encoded protein: CASSVIREGTEAFF. The full variable domain, completed using reference TRBV7-8 and TRBJ1-1, is GAGVSQSPRYKVAKRGQDVALRCDPISGHVSLFWYQQALGQGPEFLTYFQNEAQLDKSGLPSDRFFAERPEGSVSTLKIQRTQQEDSAVYLCASSVIREGTEAFFGQGTRLTVV.

This sequence joins TRBV4-1 and TRBJ1-2, with 8 bases matching TRBD1. The CDR3 has 15 residues. Germline CDR1 is MGHRA and CDR2 is YSYEKL. V shed 1 base, J shed 4 bases, and the junction held 5 bases outside the gene matches. CDR3 sequence reads: CASSQAGGGIYGYTF. DNA of the CDR3: TGCGCCAGCAGCCAAGCAGGGGGCGGGATCTATGGCTACACCTTC.

This sequence joins TRBV9 and TRBJ2-2, with D unclear. The ends were cut back, 3 bases at V and 4 bases at J, with 10 bases in the middle. CDR3 length: 14 amino acids. Germline V gene lookup returns CDR1 SGDLS and CDR2 YYNGEE. The CDR3, as DNA: TGTGCCAGCAGCGAGGCCACGCGCACCGGGGAGCTGTTTTTT. Its translation is CASSEATRTGELFF.

This clone was found once. The V call is TRBV10-3, the J call TRBJ2-1; weak D call: TRBD1 (6 bases). This CDR3 region has 15 residues. V gave up 4 bases and J gave up 5 bases, with 15 bases separating them. Germline CDR1 ENHRY, CDR2 SYGVKD. The CDR3 coding sequence is TGTGCCATCAGTGGGGGACAAAGAAGGGACAATGAGCAGTTCTTC. Translated, it gives CAISGGQRRDNEQFF.

The table lists this clone with a count of one. This chain uses TRBV7-2 with TRBJ1-1; TRBD1 aligns across 8 bases. Trimming at V came to 3 bases and at J to 4 bases, leaving 4 bases not matched to a gene. The CDR3 sequence is 14 residues long. Per germline, CDR1 SGHTA and CDR2 FQGNSA. CDR3 DNA: TGTGCCAGCAGCTTCACAGGACAGGGCACTGAAGCTTTCTTT. Its translation: CASSFTGQGTEAFF.

J is TRBJ2-1 and V is TRBV28; D unclear. The germline V and J ends were trimmed by 7 bases and 0 bases, with 16 bases remaining between them. Germline CDR1 MDHEN, CDR2 SYDVKM. CDR3 size: 16 residues. The DNA for the CDR3 is TGTGCCAGCAACAAGGTTAGACTGAGCTCCTACAATGAGCAGTTCTTC. Translation gives CASNKVRLSSYNEQFF.

V and J are TRBV7-3 and TRBJ2-1, with 13 bases identical to TRBD2. CDR3 length equals 16 residues. Germline values: CDR1 SGHTA, CDR2 FQGTGA. After removal of 6 bases from V and 5 bases from J, the junction contained 7 bases not matched to a gene. In DNA, the CDR3 is TGTGCCAGCAGTCAAACCACTAGCGGGAGGGACAATGAGCAGTTCTTC. Protein product: CASSQTTSGRDNEQFF. Filled out from reference TRBV7-3 and TRBJ2-1, the complete variable domain reads GAGVSQTPSNKVTEKGKYVELRCDPISGHTALYWYRQSLGQGPEFLIYFQGTGAADDSGLPNDRFFAVRPEGSVSTLKIQRTERGDSAVYLCASSQTTSGRDNEQFFGPGTRLTVL.

The chain employs TRBV28 and TRBJ1-3; weak D call: TRBD1 (6 bases). Per the germline V gene, CDR1 is MDHEN and CDR2 is SYDVKM. V lost 6 bases and J lost 4, with 7 bases in between. This CDR3 is 12 amino acids long. CDR3 nucleotide sequence: TGTGCCAGCAGGGGGGCCGGAAACACCATATATTTT. It yields the protein CASRGAGNTIYF.

The chain links TRBV4-1 to TRBJ2-7; tentative D call: TRBD2 (6 bases). The V end was cut by 4 bases, the J end by 5 bases, with 12 bases between. There are 13 residues in the CDR3. CDR1 and CDR2 from the germline V gene are MGHRA and YSYEKL. The CDR3 spells CASSRLAEHEQYF. Here the CDR3 DNA reads TGCGCCAGCAGCCGATTAGCGGAGCACGAGCAGTACTTC.

The chain recombines TRBV5-1 with TRBJ2-2, with TRBD1 matching over 7 bases. J was trimmed by 3 bases and V by 1 base; bases with no gene match: 6. This CDR3 has 16 amino acids. CDR1 and CDR2 (germline): SGHRS, YFSETQ. DNA of the CDR3: TGCGCCAGCAGCTTGAGAACAGGGGCGGACACCGGGGAGCTGTTTTTT. Translated: CASSLRTGADTGELFF.

The table lists this clone with a few counts. The same CDR3 is also encoded by other DNA sequences in this sample. The genes are TRBV30 and TRBJ1-1; 10 nucleotides agree with TRBD1. This CDR3 has 13 residues. The trim removed 2 bases at V and 5 bases at J, leaving 2 bases unmatched. The germline V gene has CDR1 GTSNPN and CDR2 SVGIG (reference sequence). The DNA of the CDR3 is TGTGCCTGGAGTCGACAGGGGGCAACTGAAGCTTTCTTT. Translating gives CAWSRQGATEAFF.

J is TRBJ1-2 and V is TRBV28; D gene ambiguous. The germline V gene encodes CDR1 MDHEN and CDR2 SYDVKM. Trimming took 3 bases from V and 0 from J, leaving 8 bases between them. The CDR3 is 14 residues long. CDR3 sequence (DNA): TGTGCCAGCAGTTTGATAAAAGCTAACTATGGCTACACCTTC. Encoded protein: CASSLIKANYGYTF.

The chain joins TRBV10-3 to TRBJ2-1; D is ambiguous. This CDR3 has 12 amino acids. Looked up from germline, CDR1 is ENHRY and CDR2 is SYGVKD. V lost 3 bases and J lost 4, with 4 bases in between. CDR3 in DNA: TGTGCCATCAGTGACCGGTACAATGAGCAGTTCTTC. It encodes CAISDRYNEQFF.

The chain is built from TRBV28 and TRBJ1-1; TRBD1 might be the D (5 bases). The CDR3 contains 15 residues. Germline loops: CDR1 MDHEN, CDR2 SYDVKM. V lost 2 bases and J 1 base, leaving 11 bases between the germline ends. CDR3 residues: CASSLDQGTNTEAFF. CDR3 DNA sequence: TGTGCCAGCAGTTTAGATCAGGGAACGAACACTGAAGCTTTCTTT. Variable domain in full (rest from reference TRBV28 and TRBJ1-1): DVKVTQSSRYLVKRTGEKVFLECVQDMDHENMFWYRQDPGLGLRLIYFSYDVKMKEKGDIPEGYSVSREKKERFSLILESASTNQTSMYLCASSLDQGTNTEAFFGQGTRLTVV.